One T cell receptor beta chain is described in this entry. The authors' processing: The authors estimated nucleated cell counts from reference gene primer amplification. Only in-frame clones appear in the TCRdb table, and some are missing; sequencing was by immunoSEQ multiplex PCR. V and J calls and clone size are copied from that table; D and trimming were computed from the DNA. The sample lists approximately 300,000 clones, roughly 89% occurring once. These data belong to a study of blood T cell repertoires in COVID-19. On the study more broadly: Samples came from the United States, Italy and Spain, spanning acute and convalescent COVID-19. T cells, B-cell-depleted T cells, or PBMCs provided the cDNA or gDNA that served as material.

Germline CDR1 and CDR2: SQVTM and ANQGSEA. The CDR3 extends over 14 amino acids. V shed 1 base and J shed 5 bases, with 14 bases lying between them. This chain uses TRBV29-1 with TRBJ1-1; D perhaps matches TRBD1 (5 bases). The sequence came from a man in his forties with acute or convalescent COVID-19. The sample comprised peripheral blood. The CDR3 reads CSVEGHPRGTEAFF. The CDR3 DNA is TGCAGCGTTGAAGGTCACCCTAGGGGAACTGAAGCTTTCTTT.